The entry below gives a single T cell receptor (beta chain) sequence along with its context. A read error may be the cause here, since a much bigger clone is one base away. TCRdb passed the 5' RACE reads through MiXCR, listing each CDR3 protein once. This repertoire shows about 40,000 distinct CDR3 sequences, approximately 19% found once; its top ten account for about 3%. CDR3 length equals 15 residues. The germline V gene has CDR1 SGHRS and CDR2 YFSETQ. V lost 1 base and J lost 5, with 13 bases in between. The specimen was naive CD4+ T cells sorted from a lymph node. This sample's subset: naive CD4+ T cells, CD4+CD45RA+CD25-. The clonotype comes from a female donor with breast cancer. The V and J genes are TRBV5-1 and TRBJ2-1, with unresolved D. This CDR3 reads CASSLLGSTHNEQFF. CDR3 DNA sequence: TGCGCCAGCAGCTTGTTGGGCAGTACCCACAATGAGCAGTTCTTC.